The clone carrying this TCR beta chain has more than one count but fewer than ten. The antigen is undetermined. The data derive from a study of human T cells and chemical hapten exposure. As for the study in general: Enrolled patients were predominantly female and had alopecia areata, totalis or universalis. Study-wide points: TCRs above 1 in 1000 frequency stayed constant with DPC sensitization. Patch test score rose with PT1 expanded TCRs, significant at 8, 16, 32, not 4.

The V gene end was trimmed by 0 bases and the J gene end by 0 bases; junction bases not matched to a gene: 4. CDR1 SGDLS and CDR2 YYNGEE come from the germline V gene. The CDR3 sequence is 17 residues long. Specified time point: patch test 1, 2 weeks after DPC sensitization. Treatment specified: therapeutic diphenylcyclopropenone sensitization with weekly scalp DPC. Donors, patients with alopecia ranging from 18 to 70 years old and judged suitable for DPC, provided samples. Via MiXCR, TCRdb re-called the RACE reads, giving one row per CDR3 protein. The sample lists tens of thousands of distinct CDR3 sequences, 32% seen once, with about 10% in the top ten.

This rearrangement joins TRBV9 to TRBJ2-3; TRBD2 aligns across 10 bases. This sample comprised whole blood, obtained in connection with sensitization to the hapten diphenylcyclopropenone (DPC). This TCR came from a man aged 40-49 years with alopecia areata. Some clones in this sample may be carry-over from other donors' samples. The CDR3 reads CASSVASGRASTDTQYF. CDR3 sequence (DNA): TGTGCCAGCAGCGTAGCAAGCGGGAGGGCTAGCACAGATACGCAGTATTTT.